Presented here are 10 T cell receptor beta chains from one specimen sequenced in a study of blood T cell repertoires in COVID-19. Sequencing used immunoSEQ multiplex PCR; TCRdb keeps in-frame clones, though not all of them. Among 100,000 to 150,000 clones listed, 85% to 90% were seen once. The sequenced sample was peripheral blood. These receptors all stem from a man aged 65-85 years with active COVID-19.

The chain links TRBV25-1 to TRBJ2-5; 8 bases agree with TRBD1. Losses at the gene ends were 1 base for V and 4 bases for J; bases not matched to a gene: 5. Germline V lookup: CDR1 MGHDK, CDR2 SYGVNS. The CDR3 length is 15 residues. CDR3 sequence reads: CASSESQGARETQYF. The DNA of the CDR3 is TGTGCCAGCAGTGAATCCCAGGGGGCACGAGAGACCCAGTACTTC.

This chain uses TRBV18 with TRBJ2-3, with 7 bases that match TRBD2. In germline, CDR1 is KGHSH, CDR2 LQKENI. V was clipped by 1 base and J by 5 bases; unmatched bases: 3. The CDR3 has 14 amino acids. The DNA for the CDR3 is TGTGCCAGCTCACCACAAGCTAGCGGAGATACGCAGTATTTT. Protein: CASSPQASGDTQYF.

This clone was seen only once. The rearrangement joins TRBV28 to TRBJ2-7, with 9 nucleotides matching TRBD1. Germline CDR1 and CDR2: MDHEN and SYDVKM. The CDR3 totals 15 residues. Germline trimming cut 8 bases from V and 3 bases from J; bases unmatched to any gene: 11. CDR3 residues: CASSRGGTGNYEQYF. CDR3 in DNA: TGTGCCAGCTCCAGAGGGGGGACAGGGAACTACGAGCAGTACTTC.

V usage is TRBV18 and J usage is TRBJ2-1, with 12 nucleotides matching TRBD2. The germline V gene has CDR1 KGHSH and CDR2 LQKENI. The length of the CDR3 is 16 residues. V shed 6 bases, J shed 5 bases, and the junction held 8 bases outside the gene matches. The CDR3 is CASSGLAGTSNNEQFF. For the CDR3, the DNA is TGTGCCAGCTCTGGACTAGCGGGAACCTCAAACAATGAGCAGTTCTTC.

V is TRBV18 and J is TRBJ1-1; D is undetermined. The germline V gene encodes CDR1 KGHSH and CDR2 LQKENI. V lost 1 base to trimming and J lost 3 bases, with 9 bases between them. This CDR3 has 14 amino acids. Here the CDR3 DNA reads TGTGCCAGCTCACCACGGGCTCCAGACACTGAAGCTTTCTTT. This codes for CASSPRAPDTEAFF. Full variable domain (outside the CDR3, taken from reference TRBV18 and TRBJ1-1): NAGVMQNPRHLVRRRGQEARLRCSPMKGHSHVYWYRQLPEEGLKFMVYLQKENIIDESGMPKERFSAEFPKEGPSILRIQQVVRGDSAAYFCASSPRAPDTEAFFGQGTRLTVV.

This chain connects TRBV20-1 to TRBJ2-7; a weak D match, TRBD1 (5 bases). The germline gives CDR1 DFQATT, CDR2 SNEGSKA (reference sequence). Trimming removed 3 bases at V and 2 bases at J, with 8 bases between. The CDR3 loop spans 12 amino acids. CDR3 nucleotide sequence: TGCAGTGCTAGTGACAGAACCTACGAGCAGTACTTC. It encodes CSASDRTYEQYF.

This clone has just a few counts. The chain employs TRBV3-1 (or the pseudogene TRBV3-2) and TRBJ1-1; 9 bases line up with TRBD1. V shed 6 bases, J shed 3 bases, and the junction held 8 bases outside the gene matches. Germline lookup yields CDR1 LGHDT and CDR2 YNNKEL (reference sequence). The CDR3 consists of 15 residues. The CDR3 DNA follows: TGTGCCAGCAGAACGACAGGGGGGAGCCACACTGAAGCTTTCTTT. This sequence encodes CASRTTGGSHTEAFF.

V is TRBV7-9 and J is TRBJ2-3; 8 nucleotides agree with TRBD2. Germline V gene sequence: CDR1 SEHNR, CDR2 FQNEAQ (reference sequence). V lost 2 bases to trimming and J lost 2 bases; unmatched junction nucleotides: 6. CDR3 length: 16 residues. The CDR3 sequence: CASSLRASGSTDTQYF. The CDR3 DNA sequence: TGTGCCAGCAGCTTAAGGGCTAGCGGGTCCACAGATACGCAGTATTTT.

This chain joins TRBV27 and TRBJ2-5; 8 bases are a match to TRBD1. Per germline, CDR1 MNHEY and CDR2 SMNVEV (reference sequence). The CDR3 is 15 amino acids. V shed 6 bases, J shed 7 bases, and the junction held 13 bases outside the gene matches. Here the CDR3 reads CASRGQDTSTATQYF. The CDR3 DNA sequence: TGTGCCAGCAGGGGACAGGACACTTCGACGGCGACCCAGTACTTC.

This sequence joins TRBV11-3 and TRBJ2-1; 9 positions agree with TRBD1. Germline-derived CDR1 and CDR2 are SGHNT and YENEEA. V trimming: 5 bases; J trimming: 9 bases; junction bases outside the gene matches: 11. The CDR3 contains 15 residues. CDR3 bases: TGTGCCAGCAGCCTTACAGGGGGCTCCAAGGGTGAGCAGTTCTTC. Its translation: CASSLTGGSKGEQFF. The full variable domain, completed using reference TRBV11-3 and TRBJ2-1, is EAGVVQSPRYKIIEKKQPVAFWCNPISGHNTLYWYLQNLGQGPELLIRYENEEAVDDSQLPKDRFSAERLKGVDSTLKIQPAELGDSAVYLCASSLTGGSKGEQFFGPGTRLTVL.